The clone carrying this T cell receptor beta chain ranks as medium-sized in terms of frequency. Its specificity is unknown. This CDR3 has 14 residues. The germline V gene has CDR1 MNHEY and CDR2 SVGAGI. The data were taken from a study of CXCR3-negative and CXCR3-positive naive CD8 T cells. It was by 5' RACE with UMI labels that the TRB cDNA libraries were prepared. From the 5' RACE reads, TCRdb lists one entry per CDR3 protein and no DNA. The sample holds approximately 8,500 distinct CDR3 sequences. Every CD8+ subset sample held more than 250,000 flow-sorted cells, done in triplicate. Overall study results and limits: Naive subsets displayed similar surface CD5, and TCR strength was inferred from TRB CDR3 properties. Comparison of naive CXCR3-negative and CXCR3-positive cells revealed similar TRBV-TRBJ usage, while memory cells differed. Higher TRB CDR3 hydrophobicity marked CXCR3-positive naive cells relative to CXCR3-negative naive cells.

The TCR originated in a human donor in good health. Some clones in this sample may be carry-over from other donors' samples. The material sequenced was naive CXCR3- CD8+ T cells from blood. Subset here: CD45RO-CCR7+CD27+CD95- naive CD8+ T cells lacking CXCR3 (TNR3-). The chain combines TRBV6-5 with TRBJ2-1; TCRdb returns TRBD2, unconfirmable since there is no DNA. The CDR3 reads CATSPQATYNEQFF.